This T cell receptor (beta chain) emerged from a study of cytotoxic CD8 clonotypes in ibrutinib-treated CLL. Germline V gene lookup returns CDR1 MNHEY and CDR2 SVGAGI. CDR3 length equals 14 residues. V shed 6 bases and J shed 5 bases, with 17 bases lying between them. Clones were read by immunoSEQ multiplex PCR, and TCRdb kept only the in-frame ones, dropping some. The data hold under 200,000 clones, with roughly 77% observed a single time. Sample: PBMCs, taken after 12 months of ibrutinib treatment. The receptor was derived from a human donor with chronic lymphocytic leukemia. V is TRBV6-5 and J is TRBJ2-7, with D possibly being TRBD2 (5 bases). CDR3 sequence reads: CASRLERSINEQYF. The CDR3 nucleotides read TGTGCCAGCAGACTAGAACGTAGTATCAACGAGCAGTACTTC.